Detailed here is one T cell receptor beta chain. Clones were sequenced by immunoSEQ multiplex PCR, and TCRdb holds only the in-frame ones, with some missing. The table includes 150,000 or so clones, around nine tenths detected once. The source of the sample is a study of blood T cell repertoires in COVID-19. CDR1 and CDR2 from the germline V gene are MGHDK and SYGVNS. Trimming stripped 2 bases from V and 8 bases from J, with 9 bases between. This CDR3 region has 13 residues. What was sequenced was PBMCs or T cells enriched from blood (not recorded which). J is TRBJ1-4 and V is TRBV25-1, with D unresolved. The TCR was taken from a woman in her thirties with acute COVID-19. CDR3: CASSELEGEKLFF. For the CDR3, the DNA is TGTGCCAGCAGTGAACTCGAGGGCGAAAAACTGTTTTTT.